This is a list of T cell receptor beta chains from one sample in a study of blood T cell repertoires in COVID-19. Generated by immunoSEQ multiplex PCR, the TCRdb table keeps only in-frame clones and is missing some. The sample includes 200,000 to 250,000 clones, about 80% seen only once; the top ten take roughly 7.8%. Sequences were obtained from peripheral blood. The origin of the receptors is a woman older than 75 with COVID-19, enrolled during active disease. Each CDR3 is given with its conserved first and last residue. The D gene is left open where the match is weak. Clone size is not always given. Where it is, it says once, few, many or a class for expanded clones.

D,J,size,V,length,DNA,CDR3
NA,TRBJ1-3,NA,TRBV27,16,TGTGCCAGCAGTCCCCGCGGGGGGCTTGGGGGAAACACCATATATTTT,CASSPRGGLGGNTIYF
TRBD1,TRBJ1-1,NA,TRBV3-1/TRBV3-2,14,TGTGCCAGCAGCCAAGTTACAGGGGGCACTGAAGCTTTCTTT,CASSQVTGGTEAFF
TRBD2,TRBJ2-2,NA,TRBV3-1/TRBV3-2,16,TGTGCCAGCAGCCAGTTAAGCGGGGGTCCCACCGGGGAGCTGTTTTTT,CASSQLSGGPTGELFF
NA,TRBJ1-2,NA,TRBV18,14,TGTGCCAGCTCACCAGTCAGGTCAGACCATGGCTACACCTTC,CASSPVRSDHGYTF
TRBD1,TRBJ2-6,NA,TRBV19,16,TGTGCCAGTAGTATTTCGACAGGGTCGCGGGCCAACGTCCTGACTTTC,CASSISTGSRANVLTF
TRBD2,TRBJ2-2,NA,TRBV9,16,TGTGCCAGCAGCGGTGGACTAGCGGGAGTGTTCGGGGAGCTGTTTTTT,CASSGGLAGVFGELFF
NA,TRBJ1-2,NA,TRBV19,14,TGTGCCAGTAGTAGCGGGGACCCCCGTAGGGGCTACACCTTC,CASSSGDPRRGYTF
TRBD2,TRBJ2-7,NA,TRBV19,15,TGTGCCAGTAGAGGTAGCGGGGGCCTCTCCTACGAGCAGTACTTC,CASRGSGGLSYEQYF
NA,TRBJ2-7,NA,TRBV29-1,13,TGCAGCGTTGTTGCCGGTATATCCTACGAGCAGTACTTC,CSVVAGISYEQYF
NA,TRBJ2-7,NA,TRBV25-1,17,TGTGCCAGCAGTGCAACCGGTGGTCGGCGGAGCTCCTACGAGCAGTACTTC,CASSATGGRRSSYEQYF
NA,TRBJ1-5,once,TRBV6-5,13,TGTGCCAGCAGTCCGAGTTGGAATCAGCCCCAGCATTTT,CASSPSWNQPQHF
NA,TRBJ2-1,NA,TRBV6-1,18,TGTGCCAGCAGTGAAGCGGAAAGAGGGACACCCCTCTACAATGAGCAGTTCTTC,CASSEAERGTPLYNEQFF
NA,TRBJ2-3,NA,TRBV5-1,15,TGCGCCAGCAGCTTGCAGGGGCCTAGCACAGATACGCAGTATTTT,CASSLQGPSTDTQYF
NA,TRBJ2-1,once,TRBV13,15,TGTGCCAGCAGCTCGTCTGCAGGGTGGACCAATGAGCAGTTCTTC,CASSSSAGWTNEQFF
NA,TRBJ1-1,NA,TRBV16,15,TGTGCCAGCACCCTAACTGGGGCAGGCCGTCAGGGTGCTTTCTTT,CASTLTGAGRQGAFF
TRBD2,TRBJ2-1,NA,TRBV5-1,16,TGCGCCAGCAGCTTGGCCTTAGCGGGGAGGGCTGATGAGCAGTTCTTC,CASSLALAGRADEQFF
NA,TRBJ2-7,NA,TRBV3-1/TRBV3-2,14,TGTGCCAGCAGCCACGCCGGGAGCTCCTACGAGCAGTACTTC,CASSHAGSSYEQYF
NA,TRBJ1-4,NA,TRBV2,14,TGTGCCAGCAGTGCGGGGGTTCATAATGAAAAACTGTTTTTT,CASSAGVHNEKLFF
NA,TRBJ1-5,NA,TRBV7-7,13,TGTGCTAGCAGCTTAGGGGGGGATCAGCCCCAGCATTTT,CASSLGGDQPQHF
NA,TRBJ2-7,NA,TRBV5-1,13,TGCGCCAGCAGCTTACAGGGCGGCCACGAGCAGTACTTC,CASSLQGGHEQYF
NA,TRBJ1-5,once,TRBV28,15,TGTGCCAGCACCTCGGGGGGGGCGGGAAATCAGCCCCAGCATTTT,CASTSGGAGNQPQHF
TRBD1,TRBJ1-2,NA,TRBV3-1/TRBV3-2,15,TGTGCCAGCAGCCAAGCGGGCCAGGGGGGTTATGGCTACACCTTC,CASSQAGQGGYGYTF
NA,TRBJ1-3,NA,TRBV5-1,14,TGCGCCAGCAGCTTGGCGGGGGACGGAAACACCATATATTTT,CASSLAGDGNTIYF
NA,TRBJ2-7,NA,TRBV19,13,TGTGCCAGTAGTATAACCGGAGCCTACGAGCAGTACTTC,CASSITGAYEQYF
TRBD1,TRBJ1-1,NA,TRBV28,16,TGTGCCAGCAAGGGTGGAGGGACAGGTATGAACACTGAAGCTTTCTTT,CASKGGGTGMNTEAFF
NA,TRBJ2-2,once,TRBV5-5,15,TGTGCCAGCAGCTTGGCCCCGACAGGCACCGGGGAGCTGTTTTTT,CASSLAPTGTGELFF
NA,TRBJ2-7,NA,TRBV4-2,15,TGTGCCAGCAGCCAGGGGACACGCGGCTCCTACGAGCAGTACTTC,CASSQGTRGSYEQYF
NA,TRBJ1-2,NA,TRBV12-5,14,TGTGCTAGTGGTTTAAGCCCGCCCCCCTATGGCTACACCTTC,CASGLSPPPYGYTF
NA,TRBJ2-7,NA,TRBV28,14,TGTGCCAGCAGTTTAGGAGGGGGCTTCTACGAGCAGTACTTC,CASSLGGGFYEQYF
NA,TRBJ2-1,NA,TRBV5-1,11,TGCGCCAGCAGCTTGGGGGGCGAGCAGTTCTTC,CASSLGGEQFF
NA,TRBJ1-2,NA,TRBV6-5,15,TGTGCCAGCAGTCCAGGGGCCCTCCGGGGTTACGGCTACACCTTC,CASSPGALRGYGYTF